One and the same sample provided the 11 T cell receptor beta chains below, sequenced in a study of tumor-infiltrating lymphocytes in oesophageal squamous cell carcinoma. TCRdb reanalysed the PCR reads using MiXCR and keeps one entry per CDR3 protein. The sample includes roughly 20,000 distinct CDR3 sequences, around 43% of them seen just once. The sample was normal esophageal tissue next to the tumor. The receptors shown here come from a male donor with esophageal squamous cell carcinoma.

Concerning this clonotype: Relative to the germline gene, one junction end is altered; a read error may explain this. The chain has TRBV5-3 and TRBJ2-3, with D unclear. TRBV5-3 is flagged as an ORF with uncertain function. This CDR3 is built from 12 residues. In DNA form, the CDR3 reads TGTGCCAGCAGCTGGTACCAAGAGACCCCGTACTTC. It codes for CASSWYQETPYF.

The V gene is TRBV7-3, the J gene TRBJ1-1, with TRBD1 as a possible D gene (6 bases). CDR3 size: 13 residues. The V and J ends lost 6 bases and 3 bases respectively, with 11 bases between them. Germline CDR1 reads SGHTA; CDR2 reads FQGTGA. The CDR3, as DNA: TGTGCCAGCAGTGGCAAGGGGGACACTGAAGCTTTCTTT. Encoded protein: CASSGKGDTEAFF.

This clonotype was observed a few times. Since the CDR3 does not end with the conserved phenylalanine or tryptophan, this likely comes from a read error. Because the CDR3's place on the DNA is in doubt, the DNA is left out and the CDR3 is given as listed by TCRdb. This chain joins TRBV7-2 and TRBJ1-1; TRBD1 is taken as the D call from the table, unchecked against the DNA. Looked up from germline, CDR1 is SGHTA and CDR2 is FQGNSA. A total of 8 residues make up the CDR3, ends included. Here the CDR3 reads CASSSGRL.

In the case of this clonotype: A much larger clone differs from this one at a single base, so this may be a read error. This CDR3 fails to terminate in the conserved phenylalanine or tryptophan, so it likely reflects a read error. It is unclear where the CDR3 begins or ends on the DNA, so no DNA is shown, and the CDR3 is as TCRdb lists it. The chain is built from TRBV12-3 or TRBV12-4 and TRBJ2-3; TRBD2, the table's D call, lacks a check against the DNA. Counting both end residues, the CDR3 totals 12 amino acids. CDR3: CASSFEGETQFI.

This clonotype has more than one count but fewer than ten. The rearrangement links TRBV18 to TRBJ2-5, with D hard to call. The CDR3 sequence is 12 residues long. V lost 3 bases and J lost 5, with 7 bases in between. The germline V gene has CDR1 KGHSH and CDR2 LQKENI. CDR3: CASSPGVETQYF. CDR3 sequence (DNA): TGTGCCAGCTCACCCGGTGTGGAGACCCAGTACTTC.

This clonotype was detected ten times or more. The V gene is TRBV28, the J gene TRBJ1-1; D unresolved. CDR3 length equals 14 residues. Germline V lookup: CDR1 MDHEN, CDR2 SYDVKM. With 2 bases removed from V and 3 bases from J, the gap between germline ends came to 10 bases. CDR3 bases: TGTGCCAGCAGTTTAATAGCTTCTCACACTGAAGCTTTCTTT. Translated: CASSLIASHTEAFF.

This clonotype was counted many times. Likely a read error: the CDR3 ends without its conserved phenylalanine or tryptophan. Because the CDR3's place on the DNA is in doubt, the DNA is left out and the CDR3 is given as listed by TCRdb. CDR3 residues: CASSFSDTLINYGYTFGS. This sequence joins TRBV12-3 or TRBV12-4 and TRBJ2-1. The CDR3 is 18 amino acids in total, end residues counted.

This clonotype was detected once. The chain is built from TRBV10-3 and TRBJ2-7, with unresolved D. The end of the DNA fits TRBJ2-4 better, so the J call may be wrong. CDR3 size: 13 residues. From germline, CDR1 is ENHRY and CDR2 SYGVKD. CDR3 sequence: CAISESAENIQYF. For the CDR3, the DNA is TGTGCCATCAGTGAGTCGGCAGAAAACATTCAGTACTTC.

This clonotype was observed at least ten times. The chain carries TRBV28 and TRBJ2-1, with D unresolved. CDR3 length equals 12 residues. Germline V gene lookup returns CDR1 MDHEN and CDR2 SYDVKM. The germline V and J ends were trimmed by 5 bases and 6 bases, with 8 bases remaining between them. The chain's CDR3 is CASSPTSNEQFF. The CDR3 region has the DNA TGTGCCAGCAGTCCAACAAGCAATGAGCAGTTCTTC. Supplemented by reference TRBV28 and TRBJ2-1, the full variable domain reads DVKVTQSSRYLVKRTGEKVFLECVQDMDHENMFWYRQDPGLGLRLIYFSYDVKMKEKGDIPEGYSVSREKKERFSLILESASTNQTSMYLCASSPTSNEQFFGPGTRLTVL.

The chain uses TRBV11-2 and TRBJ2-5; no firm D call. The end of the DNA aligns better with TRBJ2-1, so the J call may be wrong. Germline V gives CDR1 SGHAT, CDR2 FQNNGV. CDR3 length: 17 residues. The CDR3: CASSLVLVSSSYNEQFF. CDR3 DNA sequence: TGTGCCAGCAGCTTAGTGCTGGTTTCCAGCTCCTACAATGAGCAGTTCTTC.

This chain links TRBV7-8 with TRBJ2-1, with TRBD2 identical over 14 bases. CDR1 SGHVS and CDR2 FQNEAQ come from the germline V gene. The CDR3 length is 17 residues. V lost 3 bases to trimming and J lost 8 bases; unmatched junction nucleotides: 9. The CDR3 sequence is CASSFVAGTSGSYEQFF. In DNA form, the CDR3 reads TGTGCCAGCAGCTTTGTGGCCGGGACTAGCGGGAGCTATGAGCAGTTCTTC.